This is a list of T cell receptor beta chains from one sample in a study of shared clonotypes between healthy human individuals. Profiling relied on immunoSEQ multiplex PCR, and the TCRdb table lists in-frame clones only, not all of them. Here the sample spans about 2.2 million clones, around 95% being singletons. The source material was naive CD8+ T cells from PBMCs. Every receptor here comes from a man between 18 and 35 years old in good health. Some clones in this sample may be carry-over from other donors' samples. CDR3s include the opening cysteine and the closing phenylalanine or tryptophan. D genes are given only for firm matches. Size is stated for part of the rows, as once, few or many counts, or as a class when the clone is expanded.

DNA: TGTGCCAGCGGCGGGCGGTTGAACGCCGGGGAGCTGTTTTTT; CDR3: CASGGRLNAGELFF; size: few; D: .; V: TRBV7-9; J: TRBJ2-2
DNA: TGTGCCAGCAGCAGCAGGGGGCGGATGGAGACCCAGTACTTC; CDR3: CASSSRGRMETQYF; size: .; D: TRBD1; V: TRBV7-9; J: TRBJ2-5
DNA: TGTGCCAGCAGTGAATCTGGTAACACTGAAGCTTTCTTT; CDR3: CASSESGNTEAFF; size: .; D: .; V: TRBV6-1; J: TRBJ1-1
DNA: TGTGCCAGCAGCCCGGGGACAGGGGTTTACTCCTACAATGAGCAGTTCTTC; CDR3: CASSPGTGVYSYNEQFF; size: .; D: TRBD1; V: TRBV5-6; J: TRBJ2-1
DNA: TGTGCCAGCAGCGTAGGAGCCAGCGTCGGGAACTCTGGGGCCAACGTCCTGACTTTC; CDR3: CASSVGASVGNSGANVLTF; size: .; D: .; V: TRBV9; J: TRBJ2-6
DNA: TGTGCCAGCAGCTTCCTTGATGAGCAGTTCTTC; CDR3: CASSFLDEQFF; size: .; D: .; V: TRBV7-9; J: TRBJ2-1
DNA: TGTGCCAGCAGTTTAGGGACAGGGTCAAAGATGGAGACCCAGTACTTC; CDR3: CASSLGTGSKMETQYF; size: .; D: TRBD1; V: TRBV28; J: TRBJ2-5
DNA: TGCAGTGCTATTGAATCCTACGAGCAGTACTTC; CDR3: CSAIESYEQYF; size: .; D: .; V: TRBV20-1; J: TRBJ2-7
DNA: TGTGCCAGCAGTTACTCGGGGAACGGCTCACCCCTCCACTTT; CDR3: CASSYSGNGSPLHF; size: .; D: .; V: TRBV6-5; J: TRBJ1-6
DNA: TGTGCCAGCAGCTTGGGACAGAACACCGGGGAGCTGTTTTTT; CDR3: CASSLGQNTGELFF; size: .; D: .; V: TRBV11-3; J: TRBJ2-2
DNA: TGTGCCAGCAGCCTAGCTAGCGGAGGGATTTACAATGAGCAGTTCTTC; CDR3: CASSLASGGIYNEQFF; size: .; D: TRBD2; V: TRBV7-2; J: TRBJ2-1
DNA: TGTGCCAGCAGGGCTCCCGTGGGAGTTGGGGCAGATACGCAGTATTTT; CDR3: CASRAPVGVGADTQYF; size: .; D: .; V: TRBV28; J: TRBJ2-3
DNA: TGTGCCAGCAGAACAGGGCGAGGGTATGGCTACACCTTC; CDR3: CASRTGRGYGYTF; size: once; D: .; V: TRBV6-5; J: TRBJ1-2
DNA: TGTGCCAGCAGCAGTCGGACAGGTAGCTACGAGCAGTACTTC; CDR3: CASSSRTGSYEQYF; size: few; D: TRBD1; V: TRBV7-9; J: TRBJ2-7
DNA: TGTGCCAGCAGCCCTACCCAGGGAAACACTGAAGCTTTCTTT; CDR3: CASSPTQGNTEAFF; size: few; D: .; V: TRBV7-3; J: TRBJ1-1
DNA: TGTGCCAGCAGAACCTCAACCTGGGACCGCTACACCCACTATGGCTACACCTTC; CDR3: CASRTSTWDRYTHYGYTF; size: .; D: .; V: TRBV2; J: TRBJ1-2
DNA: TGTGCCAGCAGCTTTGTCGCTGGGGGCCAAGAGACCCAGTACTTC; CDR3: CASSFVAGGQETQYF; size: .; D: .; V: TRBV7-9; J: TRBJ2-5
DNA: TGTGCCAGCAGTCGGGCAGGGGGGTACGAGCAGTACTTC; CDR3: CASSRAGGYEQYF; size: .; D: .; V: TRBV28; J: TRBJ2-7
DNA: TGTGCCACCAGCAGAGCGGAGAACGAGCAGTTCTTC; CDR3: CATSRAENEQFF; size: .; D: .; V: TRBV15; J: TRBJ2-1
DNA: TGTGCCAGCAGTTTCCGCGGAGCAGCCTACGAGCAGTACTTC; CDR3: CASSFRGAAYEQYF; size: .; D: .; V: TRBV28; J: TRBJ2-7
DNA: TGTGCCAGCAGTGAAGCGCGGGCTAGCGGGAGATTTTACGAGCAGTACTTC; CDR3: CASSEARASGRFYEQYF; size: .; D: TRBD2; V: TRBV2; J: TRBJ2-7
DNA: TGTGCCAGCAGTTACCGAGCGAGACGTAACAATGAGCAGTTCTTC; CDR3: CASSYRARRNNEQFF; size: .; D: .; V: TRBV28; J: TRBJ2-1
DNA: TGTGCCAGCAGCTTGGAGACTCGGGGGGCGGATGGCTACACCTTC; CDR3: CASSLETRGADGYTF; size: .; D: .; V: TRBV5-4; J: TRBJ1-2
DNA: TGTGCCTGGAGATGGGGGGGGACTGAAGCTTTCTTT; CDR3: CAWRWGGTEAFF; size: .; D: .; V: TRBV30; J: TRBJ1-1
DNA: TGCAGCGTTGAAGCCCGGGGACCGAACTATGGCTACACCTTC; CDR3: CSVEARGPNYGYTF; size: .; D: .; V: TRBV29-1; J: TRBJ1-2
DNA: TGTGCCAGCAGTCGCGTAGGAGCGGATGGGGAGACCCAGTACTTC; CDR3: CASSRVGADGETQYF; size: .; D: .; V: TRBV27; J: TRBJ2-5
DNA: TGTGCCTGGAGTTTTGGTGTGACTGAAGCTTTCTTT; CDR3: CAWSFGVTEAFF; size: .; D: .; V: TRBV30; J: TRBJ1-1
DNA: TGTGCCAGCAGCCACGAGAAGGGAACAGATACGCAGTATTTT; CDR3: CASSHEKGTDTQYF; size: .; D: .; V: TRBV9; J: TRBJ2-3
DNA: TGCGCCAGCAGCCAACCACTACTAGCGGCCGGTTACAATGAGCAGTTCTTC; CDR3: CASSQPLLAAGYNEQFF; size: .; D: TRBD2; V: TRBV4-1; J: TRBJ2-1
DNA: TGTGCCAGCAGTTACTCGAGCTATAATACCGGGGAGCTGTTTTTT; CDR3: CASSYSSYNTGELFF; size: .; D: .; V: TRBV6-5; J: TRBJ2-2
DNA: TGTGCCAGCTCACCCCCCCTCAGGACCTTGGGTGAGCAGTTCTTC; CDR3: CASSPPLRTLGEQFF; size: .; D: .; V: TRBV18; J: TRBJ2-1
DNA: TGTGCCAGCAGTTTTATGGCTGGGTTCAATCAGCCCCAGCATTTT; CDR3: CASSFMAGFNQPQHF; size: .; D: .; V: TRBV27; J: TRBJ1-5
DNA: TGTGCCAGCAGTGAAAGGGCGGGAGGCCTGTACAATGAGCAGTTCTTC; CDR3: CASSERAGGLYNEQFF; size: .; D: TRBD2; V: TRBV2; J: TRBJ2-1
DNA: TGTGCCAGCAGTTTATCAGGTTTAGCTAACTATGGCTACACCTTC; CDR3: CASSLSGLANYGYTF; size: .; D: .; V: TRBV27; J: TRBJ1-2
DNA: TGTGCCAGCAGCTTAGGTTGGGGACAGGAGTACCATGGCTACACCTTC; CDR3: CASSLGWGQEYHGYTF; size: .; D: TRBD1; V: TRBV7-9; J: TRBJ1-2
DNA: TGTGCCAGCAGCTTTCTCCCCCGAGCGGGAGGGCCGGGCTACAATGGGCAGTTCTTC; CDR3: CASSFLPRAGGPGYNGQFF; size: .; D: TRBD2; V: TRBV7-2; J: TRBJ2-1
DNA: TGTGCCAGCAGTTATAAGAGCCCGGTGCTGAACACTGAAGCTTTCTTT; CDR3: CASSYKSPVLNTEAFF; size: once; D: .; V: TRBV6-5; J: TRBJ1-1
DNA: TGTGCCAGCAGCTTAGACTTATCGCCCCTCCACTTT; CDR3: CASSLDLSPLHF; size: .; D: .; V: TRBV7-9; J: TRBJ1-6
DNA: TGTGCCAGCAGCTTAGGCAGGGTGGCCGAGCAGTACTTC; CDR3: CASSLGRVAEQYF; size: .; D: .; V: TRBV11-2; J: TRBJ2-7
DNA: TGCGCCAGCAGCCAGTACGGGGACCACACCATATATTTT; CDR3: CASSQYGDHTIYF; size: once; D: .; V: TRBV4-3; J: TRBJ1-3
DNA: TGTGCCAGCAGCGAGGCGACAGGGACTGGAAACACCATATATTTT; CDR3: CASSEATGTGNTIYF; size: .; D: TRBD1; V: TRBV9; J: TRBJ1-3
DNA: TGTGCCATCAGCACGGGACAGGGGGCCACTGAAGCTTTCTTT; CDR3: CAISTGQGATEAFF; size: .; D: TRBD1; V: TRBV10-3; J: TRBJ1-1
DNA: TGTGCCAGCAGTTACTCGGGCAGGGCATCTGGAAACACCATATATTTT; CDR3: CASSYSGRASGNTIYF; size: once; D: .; V: TRBV6-6; J: TRBJ1-3
DNA: TGTGCCAGCTCTCCAAGCGGCAATGAGCAGTTCTTC; CDR3: CASSPSGNEQFF; size: .; D: .; V: TRBV18; J: TRBJ2-1
DNA: TGCGCCAGCAGCCACGGGACGGGCCTCTATAGCAATCAGCCCCAGCATTTT; CDR3: CASSHGTGLYSNQPQHF; size: .; D: .; V: TRBV4-1; J: TRBJ1-5
DNA: TGCGCCAGCAGTACAGGGGCCTACGAGCAGTACTTC; CDR3: CASSTGAYEQYF; size: .; D: TRBD1; V: TRBV5-1; J: TRBJ2-7
DNA: TGTGCCAGTAGTATTATCGGCTTCATGAACACTGAAGCTTTCTTT; CDR3: CASSIIGFMNTEAFF; size: .; D: .; V: TRBV19; J: TRBJ1-1
DNA: TGTGCCAGCAGCGAGACAGGGGGTGACACTGAAGCTTTCTTT; CDR3: CASSETGGDTEAFF; size: .; D: TRBD1; V: TRBV9; J: TRBJ1-1
DNA: TGTGCCAGCAGTTTCGGGGTTCATCAGCCCCAGCATTTT; CDR3: CASSFGVHQPQHF; size: .; D: .; V: TRBV27; J: TRBJ1-5
DNA: TGTGCCATCGATCCATGGGAGAAAGGTTCCTACAATGAGCAGTTCTTC; CDR3: CAIDPWEKGSYNEQFF; size: .; D: .; V: TRBV10-3; J: TRBJ2-1
DNA: TGTGCCAGCAGTTTATTGAACCCTACTAGCACAGATACGCAGTATTTT; CDR3: CASSLLNPTSTDTQYF; size: .; D: .; V: TRBV27; J: TRBJ2-3
DNA: TGTGCCAGCAGCGTAGCTAGTGGGTCCTCTGGGGCCAACGTCCTGACTTTC; CDR3: CASSVASGSSGANVLTF; size: .; D: .; V: TRBV9; J: TRBJ2-6
DNA: TGTGCCAGCAGAATAGGAGGAACTGAAGCTTTCTTT; CDR3: CASRIGGTEAFF; size: .; D: .; V: TRBV5-6; J: TRBJ1-1
DNA: TGTGCCAGCAGCTTAGAACGTGGGAGCTACGAGCAGTACTTC; CDR3: CASSLERGSYEQYF; size: .; D: .; V: TRBV7-9; J: TRBJ2-7
DNA: TGTGCCAGCAGGGGACAGGGAGACGAGCAGTACTTC; CDR3: CASRGQGDEQYF; size: .; D: TRBD1; V: TRBV9; J: TRBJ2-7
DNA: TGTGCCAGCAGTTACTCTTCAAGGAGCAATCAGCCCCAGCATTTT; CDR3: CASSYSSRSNQPQHF; size: .; D: .; V: TRBV6-5; J: TRBJ1-5
DNA: TGTGCCAGCACCGGACAGGGGGCGAGGGAGACCCAGTACTTC; CDR3: CASTGQGARETQYF; size: .; D: TRBD1; V: TRBV7-9; J: TRBJ2-5